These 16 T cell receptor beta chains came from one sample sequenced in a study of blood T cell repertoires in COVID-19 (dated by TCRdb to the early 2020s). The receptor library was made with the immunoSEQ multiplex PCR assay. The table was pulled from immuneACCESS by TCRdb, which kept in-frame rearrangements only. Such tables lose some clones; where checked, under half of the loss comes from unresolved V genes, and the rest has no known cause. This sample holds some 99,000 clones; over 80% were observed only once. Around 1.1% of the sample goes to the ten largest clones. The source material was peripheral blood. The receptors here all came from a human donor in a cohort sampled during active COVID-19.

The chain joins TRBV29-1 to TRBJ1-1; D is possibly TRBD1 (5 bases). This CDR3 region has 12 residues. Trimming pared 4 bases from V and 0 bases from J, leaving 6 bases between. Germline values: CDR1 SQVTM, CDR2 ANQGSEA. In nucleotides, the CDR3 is TGCAGCGTTGTACAGGTGAACACTGAAGCTTTCTTT. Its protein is CSVVQVNTEAFF.

The CDR3 loop reads CASSYRGRNTEAFF. CDR3 DNA sequence: TGTGCCAGCAGTTACAGGGGCAGGAACACTGAAGCTTTCTTT. The chain is built from TRBV27 and TRBJ1-1; 7 nucleotides line up with TRBD1. J gave up 1 base and V 4 bases, and 3 bases lay outside the gene matches. Germline values: CDR1 MNHEY, CDR2 SMNVEV (reference sequence). The CDR3 is made up of 14 amino acids.

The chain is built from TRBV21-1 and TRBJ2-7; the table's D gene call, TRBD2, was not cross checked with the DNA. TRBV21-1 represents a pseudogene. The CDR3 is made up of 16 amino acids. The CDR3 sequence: CASSKGDWICSYEQYF. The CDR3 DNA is TGTGCCAGCAGCAAAGGAGACTGGATTTGCTCCTACGAGCAGTACTTC.

The CDR3 sequence is CASSPTPGRTLYGYTF. The CDR3 region has the DNA TGCGCCAGCAGCCCCACACCAGGGCGTACACTCTATGGCTACACCTTC. The chain links TRBV4-1 to TRBJ1-2, with a tentative D call TRBD1 (5 bases). Germline CDR1 reads MGHRA; CDR2 reads YSYEKL. This CDR3 spans 16 amino acids. Between the trimmed V and J ends, which lost 4 bases and 4 bases, there was a span of 19 bases.

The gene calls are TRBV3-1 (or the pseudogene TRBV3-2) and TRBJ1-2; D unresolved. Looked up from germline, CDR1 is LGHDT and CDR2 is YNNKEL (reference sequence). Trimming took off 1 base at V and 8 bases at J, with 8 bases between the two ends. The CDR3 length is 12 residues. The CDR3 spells CASSQGVVGYTF. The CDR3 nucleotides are TGTGCCAGCAGCCAAGGTGTCGTGGGCTACACCTTC.

The CDR3 loop is CASSLLGPGANVLTF. The CDR3 coding sequence is TGTGCCAGCAGCTTACTAGGGCCTGGGGCCAACGTCCTGACTTTC. V and J are TRBV6-5 and TRBJ2-6; D possibly corresponds to TRBD2 (5 bases). Germline V gene sequence: CDR1 MNHEY, CDR2 SVGAGI. The CDR3 has 15 residues. V lost 6 bases and J lost 2, with 11 bases in between.

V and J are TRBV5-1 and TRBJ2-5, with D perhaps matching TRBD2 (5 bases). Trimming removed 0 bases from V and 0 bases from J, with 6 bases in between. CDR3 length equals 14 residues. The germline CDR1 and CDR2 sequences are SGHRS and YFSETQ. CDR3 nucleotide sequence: TGCGCCAGCAGCTTGGGGGGAGACCAAGAGACCCAGTACTTC. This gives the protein CASSLGGDQETQYF.

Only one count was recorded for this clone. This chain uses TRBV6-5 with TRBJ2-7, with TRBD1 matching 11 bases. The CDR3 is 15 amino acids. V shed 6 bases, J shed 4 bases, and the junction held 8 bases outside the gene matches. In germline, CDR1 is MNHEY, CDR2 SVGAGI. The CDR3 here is CASRATGQGGYEQYF. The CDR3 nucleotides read TGTGCCAGCAGAGCTACGGGACAGGGGGGGTACGAGCAGTACTTC.

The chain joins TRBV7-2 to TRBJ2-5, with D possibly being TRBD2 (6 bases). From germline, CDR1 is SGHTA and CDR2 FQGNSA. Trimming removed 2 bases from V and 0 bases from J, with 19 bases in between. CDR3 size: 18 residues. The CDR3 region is CASSLRAGRSSYQETQYF. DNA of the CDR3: TGTGCCAGCAGCTTACGCGCAGGGAGGTCCTCGTACCAAGAGACCCAGTACTTC.

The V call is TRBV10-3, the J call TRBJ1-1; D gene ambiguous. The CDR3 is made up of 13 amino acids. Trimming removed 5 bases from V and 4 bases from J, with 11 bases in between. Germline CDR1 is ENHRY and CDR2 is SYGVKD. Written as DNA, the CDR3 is TGTGCCATCAGTCCGGAGGTTACCACTGAAGCTTTCTTT. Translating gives CAISPEVTTEAFF.

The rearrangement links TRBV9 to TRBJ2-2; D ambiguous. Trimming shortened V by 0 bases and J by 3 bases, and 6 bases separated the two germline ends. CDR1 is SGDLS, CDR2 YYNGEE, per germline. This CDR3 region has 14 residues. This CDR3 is CASSVVRDTGELFF. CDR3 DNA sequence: TGTGCCAGCAGCGTAGTTCGCGACACCGGGGAGCTGTTTTTT.

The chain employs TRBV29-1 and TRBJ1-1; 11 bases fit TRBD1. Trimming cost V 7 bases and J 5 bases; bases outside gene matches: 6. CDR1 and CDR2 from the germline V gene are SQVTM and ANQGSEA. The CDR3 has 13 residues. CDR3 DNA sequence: TGCAGCGGCGGACAGGGGGCGAGGACTGAAGCTTTCTTT. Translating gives CSGGQGARTEAFF.

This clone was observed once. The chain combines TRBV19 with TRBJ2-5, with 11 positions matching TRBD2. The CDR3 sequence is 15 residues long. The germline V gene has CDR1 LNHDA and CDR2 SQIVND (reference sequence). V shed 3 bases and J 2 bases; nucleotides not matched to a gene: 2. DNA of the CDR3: TGTGCCAGTAGTATGAGACTAGCGGGGCAAGAGACCCAGTACTTC. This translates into CASSMRLAGQETQYF.

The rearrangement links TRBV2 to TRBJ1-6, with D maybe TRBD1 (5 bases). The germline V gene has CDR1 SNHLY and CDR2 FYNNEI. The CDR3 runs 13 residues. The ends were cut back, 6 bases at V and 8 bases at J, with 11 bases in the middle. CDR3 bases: TGTGCCAGCAGCCAGGGTGGCGATTCACCCCTCCACTTT. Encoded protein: CASSQGGDSPLHF.

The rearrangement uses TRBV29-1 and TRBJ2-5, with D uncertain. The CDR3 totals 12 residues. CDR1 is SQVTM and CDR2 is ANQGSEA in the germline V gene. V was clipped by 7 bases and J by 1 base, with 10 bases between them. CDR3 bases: TGCAGCGCCCTCCCCAGCCAAGAGACCCAGTACTTC. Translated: CSALPSQETQYF. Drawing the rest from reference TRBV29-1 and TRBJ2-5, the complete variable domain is SAVISQKPSRDICQRGTSLTIQCQVDSQVTMMFWYRQQPGQSLTLIATANQGSEATYESGFVIDKFPISRPNLTFSTLTVSNMSPEDSSIYLCSALPSQETQYFGPGTRLLVL.

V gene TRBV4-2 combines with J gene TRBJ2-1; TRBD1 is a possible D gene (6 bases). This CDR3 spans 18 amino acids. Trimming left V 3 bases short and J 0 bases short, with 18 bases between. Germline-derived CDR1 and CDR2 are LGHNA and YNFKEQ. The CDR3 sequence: CASSQGPQGPSSYNEQFF. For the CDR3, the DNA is TGTGCCAGCAGCCAGGGCCCGCAGGGGCCGAGCTCCTACAATGAGCAGTTCTTC.